This T cell receptor (beta chain) is drawn from a study of cytomegalovirus exposure and HLA in healthy donors. Study findings and constraints: Overall, some 160 TCR beta chains were annotated as cytomegalovirus-associated. Cytomegalovirus status was reportedly diagnosed by the classifier with high specificity and sensitivity.

V lost 5 bases to trimming and J lost 3 bases, with 16 bases between them. Germline CDR1 reads SGHVS; CDR2 reads FQNEAQ. This CDR3 spans 15 amino acids. Method: immunoSEQ multiplex PCR; TCRdb's copy keeps in-frame clones and lacks some. The table shows 250,000 to 350,000 clones, with 88% occurring only once. Of note for this clone: Its specificity is unknown.

The receptor was derived from a man aged 25 to 40 in good health and CMV-seronegative. The chain has TRBV7-8 and TRBJ1-2; D may be TRBD1 (5 bases). Source material: PBMCs. The CDR3 here is CASSQLQVRDYGYTF. The CDR3 bases are TGTGCCAGCAGCCAATTACAGGTCCGGGACTATGGCTACACCTTC. Using reference TRBV7-8 and TRBJ1-2 for the parts outside the CDR3, the full variable domain is GAGVSQSPRYKVAKRGQDVALRCDPISGHVSLFWYQQALGQGPEFLTYFQNEAQLDKSGLPSDRFFAERPEGSVSTLKIQRTQQEDSAVYLCASSQLQVRDYGYTFGSGTRLTVV.